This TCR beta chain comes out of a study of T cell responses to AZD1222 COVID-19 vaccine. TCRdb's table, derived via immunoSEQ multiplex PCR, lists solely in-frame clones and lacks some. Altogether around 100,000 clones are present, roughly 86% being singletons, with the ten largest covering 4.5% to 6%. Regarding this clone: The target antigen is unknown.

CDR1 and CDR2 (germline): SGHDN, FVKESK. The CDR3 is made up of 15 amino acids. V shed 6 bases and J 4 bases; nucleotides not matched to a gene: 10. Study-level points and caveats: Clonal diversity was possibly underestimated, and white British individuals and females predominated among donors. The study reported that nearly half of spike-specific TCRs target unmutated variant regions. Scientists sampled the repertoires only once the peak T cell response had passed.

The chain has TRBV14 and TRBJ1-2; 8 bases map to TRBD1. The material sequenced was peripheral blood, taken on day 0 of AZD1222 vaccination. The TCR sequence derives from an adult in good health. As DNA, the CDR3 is TGTGCCAGCAGACGGGACAGGCGGCTCCTCTATGGCTACACCTTC. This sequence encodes CASRRDRRLLYGYTF.